This T cell receptor (beta chain) was sequenced in a study of blood T cell repertoires in COVID-19. V lost 7 bases and J lost 1, with 10 bases in between. The germline V gene encodes CDR1 SNHLY and CDR2 FYNNEI. The CDR3 totals 13 residues. Sequenced by immunoSEQ multiplex PCR; TCRdb stores in-frame clones only, minus some. The sample lists about 210,000 clones, roughly 80% occurring once. The sample taken for sequencing was peripheral blood. The V call is TRBV2, the J call TRBJ2-5, with D perhaps TRBD2 (7 bases). The receptor comes from a woman aged 65 to 85 with acute or convalescent COVID-19. CDR3 in amino acids: CASIRGAQETQYF. The CDR3 DNA reads as TGTGCCAGCATACGGGGGGCCCAAGAGACCCAGTACTTC. Full variable domain (missing parts from reference TRBV2 and TRBJ2-5): EPEVTQTPSHQVTQMGQEVILRCVPISNHLYFYWYRQILGQKVEFLVSFYNNEISEKSEIFDDQFSVERPDGSNFTLKIRSTKLEDSAMYFCASIRGAQETQYFGPGTRLLVL.